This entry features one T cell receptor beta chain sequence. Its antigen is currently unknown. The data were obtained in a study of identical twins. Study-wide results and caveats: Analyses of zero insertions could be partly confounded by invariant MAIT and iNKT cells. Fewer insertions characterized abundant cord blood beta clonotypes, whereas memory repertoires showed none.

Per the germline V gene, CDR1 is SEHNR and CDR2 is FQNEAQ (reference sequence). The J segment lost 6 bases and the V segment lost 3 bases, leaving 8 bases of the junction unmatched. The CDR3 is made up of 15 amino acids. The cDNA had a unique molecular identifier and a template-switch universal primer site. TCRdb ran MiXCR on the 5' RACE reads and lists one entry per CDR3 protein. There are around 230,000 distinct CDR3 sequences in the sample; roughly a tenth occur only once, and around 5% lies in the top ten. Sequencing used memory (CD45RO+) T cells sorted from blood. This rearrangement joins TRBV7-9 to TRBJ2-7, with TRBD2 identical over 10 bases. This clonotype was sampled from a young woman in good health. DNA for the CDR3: TGTGCCAGCAGCTTTGGGGCTAGCGGGAGAGGCGAGCAGTACTTC. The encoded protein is CASSFGASGRGEQYF. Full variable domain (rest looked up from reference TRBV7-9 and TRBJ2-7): DTGVSQNPRHKITKRGQNVTFRCDPISEHNRLYWYRQTLGQGPEFLTYFQNEAQLEKSRLLSDRFSAERPKGSFSTLEIQRTEQGDSAMYLCASSFGASGRGEQYFGPGTRLTVT.